The sequence of this T cell receptor beta chain was determined in a study of identical twins. A few counts support this clonotype. Germline CDR1 MNHEY, CDR2 SMNVEV (reference sequence). The CDR3 consists of 13 residues. After removal of 6 bases from V and 6 bases from J, the junction contained 5 bases not matched to a gene. TCRdb independently ran MiXCR on the 5' RACE reads; one entry per CDR3 protein. The sample holds hundreds of thousands of distinct CDR3 sequences, around 21% seen once. This sample was also put to use in a study of T cells expressing NK-cell markers. That study adds: Seven sequenced donors out of eight were HCMV-seropositive, one seronegative.

The sequenced material came from PBMCs. This chain joins TRBV27 and TRBJ1-2; TRBD1 agrees at 9 bases. This receptor was taken from a woman aged 18-29 years in good health. The CDR3, as DNA: TGTGCCAGCAGCCGAACAGGGGGCAATGGCTACACCTTC. Its translation is CASSRTGGNGYTF.